This TCR beta chain is from a study of blood T cell repertoires in COVID-19. Per the original data handling: The assay estimated nucleated cells by amplifying reference gene primers. Sequencing was performed with immunoSEQ multiplex PCR; in TCRdb, only in-frame clones are kept and a portion is missing. V, J and clone size reflect that table, while D and trimming were determined from the DNA. The table records roughly 200,000 clones, about 87% of them present only once. The sequence derives from a woman aged 25 to 39 who had recovered from COVID-19. The sample was PBMCs or T cells enriched from blood (not recorded which).

The CDR3 is CASTSFWPNTGELFF. In DNA, the CDR3 is TGTGCCAGCACCTCGTTTTGGCCGAACACCGGGGAGCTGTTTTTT. J is TRBJ2-2 and V is TRBV11-2; D unclear. Trimming took off 7 bases at V and 0 bases at J, with 12 bases between the two ends. Per germline, CDR1 SGHAT and CDR2 FQNNGV. This CDR3 spans 15 amino acids.